The source of this TCR beta chain is a study of T cell responses to AZD1222 COVID-19 vaccine. Points from the study as a whole: Across spike, vaccine-associated CD4 TCRs were found, dominant at 160-218 and 743-854. Within unmutated variant regions lay the reported targets of nearly half of spike-specific TCRs. Donors in the cohort were predominantly white British and more often female, and clonal diversity was possibly underestimated.

Worth noting for this clone: What it binds is not known.

The repertoire was sequenced with immunoSEQ multiplex PCR; TCRdb's copy has only in-frame clones and lacks some. This sample has 54,000 or so clones, with about 80% found just once. Analysis merged second doses at about 4 or about 12 weeks. The CDR3 spans 16 residues. V lost 1 base, J lost 6 bases, and 17 bases lay in between. Per the germline V gene, CDR1 is SGHTA and CDR2 is FQGTGA. The sequence derives from an adult who received the AZD1222 COVID-19 vaccine. The sample was peripheral blood, taken 28 days after the second AZD1222 dose. The rearrangement uses TRBV7-3 and TRBJ2-3; tentatively, D is TRBD1 (7 bases). The chain's CDR3 is CASSLSWQGGVDTQYF. Written as DNA, the CDR3 is TGTGCCAGCAGCTTAAGTTGGCAGGGGGGAGTTGATACGCAGTATTTT. The full variable domain, completed using reference TRBV7-3 and TRBJ2-3, is GAGVSQTPSNKVTEKGKYVELRCDPISGHTALYWYRQSLGQGPEFLIYFQGTGAADDSGLPNDRFFAVRPEGSVSTLKIQRTERGDSAVYLCASSLSWQGGVDTQYFGPGTRLTVL.